A single T cell receptor (beta chain) is shown here with its context. This sample stems from a study of PD-1 and CTLA-4 blockade in melanoma. This CDR3 has 16 residues. Germline V gene data show CDR1 as MNHNY and CDR2 as SVGAGI (reference sequence). The ends lost 6 bases at V and 8 bases at J; junction bases unmatched: 15. The method was immunoSEQ multiplex PCR; TCRdb's version includes in-frame clones alone and lacks a portion of them. The sample records about 11,000 clones, roughly 80% being singletons. Sequenced material: CD8+ T cells from peripheral blood, taken from a patient given anti-PD-1 treatment. This rearrangement joins TRBV6-6 to TRBJ2-1; 8 bases line up with TRBD1. The sequence was obtained from a human donor with melanoma. Here the CDR3 reads CASRPRQGSPSHEQFF. In DNA, the CDR3 is TGTGCCAGCAGACCCAGACAGGGGAGCCCTTCCCATGAGCAGTTCTTC.